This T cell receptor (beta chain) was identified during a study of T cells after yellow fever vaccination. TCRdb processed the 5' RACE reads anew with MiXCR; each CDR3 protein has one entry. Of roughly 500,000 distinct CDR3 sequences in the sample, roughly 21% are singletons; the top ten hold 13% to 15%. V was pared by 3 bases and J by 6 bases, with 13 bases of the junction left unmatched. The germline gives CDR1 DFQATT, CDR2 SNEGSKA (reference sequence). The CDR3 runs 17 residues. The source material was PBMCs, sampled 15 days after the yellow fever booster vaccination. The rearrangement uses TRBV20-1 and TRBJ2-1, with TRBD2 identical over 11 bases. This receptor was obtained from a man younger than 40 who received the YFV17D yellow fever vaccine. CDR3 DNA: TGCAGTGCTAGGGTTAGCGGGAGGGCCACTTCCGGCAATGAGCAGTTCTTC. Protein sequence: CSARVSGRATSGNEQFF.